The clone carrying this T cell receptor (beta chain) has a handful of counts. The data were taken from a study of beta chain features in type 1 diabetes. CDR3 length: 16 residues. From germline, CDR1 is LGHNA and CDR2 YSLEER. With 1 base clipped from V and 8 bases from J, the junction kept 10 bases outside the gene matches. Sequenced material consisted of expressed TCRB transcripts (all of the isolated RNA was reverse transcribed). Clones were sequenced by immunoSEQ multiplex PCR, and TCRdb holds only the in-frame ones, with some missing. The sample consists of around 500,000 clones, 30% of them appearing once.

The sequence came from a man between 18 and 35 years old in good health. The chain is built from TRBV4-3 and TRBJ1-4, with 7 bases matching TRBD1. Sequenced material: naive CD4+ T cells from blood. CDR3 DNA sequence: TGCGCCAGCAGCCAAGGTCGGACAGGAATCTACGAAAAACTGTTTTTT. Its protein product is CASSQGRTGIYEKLFF.